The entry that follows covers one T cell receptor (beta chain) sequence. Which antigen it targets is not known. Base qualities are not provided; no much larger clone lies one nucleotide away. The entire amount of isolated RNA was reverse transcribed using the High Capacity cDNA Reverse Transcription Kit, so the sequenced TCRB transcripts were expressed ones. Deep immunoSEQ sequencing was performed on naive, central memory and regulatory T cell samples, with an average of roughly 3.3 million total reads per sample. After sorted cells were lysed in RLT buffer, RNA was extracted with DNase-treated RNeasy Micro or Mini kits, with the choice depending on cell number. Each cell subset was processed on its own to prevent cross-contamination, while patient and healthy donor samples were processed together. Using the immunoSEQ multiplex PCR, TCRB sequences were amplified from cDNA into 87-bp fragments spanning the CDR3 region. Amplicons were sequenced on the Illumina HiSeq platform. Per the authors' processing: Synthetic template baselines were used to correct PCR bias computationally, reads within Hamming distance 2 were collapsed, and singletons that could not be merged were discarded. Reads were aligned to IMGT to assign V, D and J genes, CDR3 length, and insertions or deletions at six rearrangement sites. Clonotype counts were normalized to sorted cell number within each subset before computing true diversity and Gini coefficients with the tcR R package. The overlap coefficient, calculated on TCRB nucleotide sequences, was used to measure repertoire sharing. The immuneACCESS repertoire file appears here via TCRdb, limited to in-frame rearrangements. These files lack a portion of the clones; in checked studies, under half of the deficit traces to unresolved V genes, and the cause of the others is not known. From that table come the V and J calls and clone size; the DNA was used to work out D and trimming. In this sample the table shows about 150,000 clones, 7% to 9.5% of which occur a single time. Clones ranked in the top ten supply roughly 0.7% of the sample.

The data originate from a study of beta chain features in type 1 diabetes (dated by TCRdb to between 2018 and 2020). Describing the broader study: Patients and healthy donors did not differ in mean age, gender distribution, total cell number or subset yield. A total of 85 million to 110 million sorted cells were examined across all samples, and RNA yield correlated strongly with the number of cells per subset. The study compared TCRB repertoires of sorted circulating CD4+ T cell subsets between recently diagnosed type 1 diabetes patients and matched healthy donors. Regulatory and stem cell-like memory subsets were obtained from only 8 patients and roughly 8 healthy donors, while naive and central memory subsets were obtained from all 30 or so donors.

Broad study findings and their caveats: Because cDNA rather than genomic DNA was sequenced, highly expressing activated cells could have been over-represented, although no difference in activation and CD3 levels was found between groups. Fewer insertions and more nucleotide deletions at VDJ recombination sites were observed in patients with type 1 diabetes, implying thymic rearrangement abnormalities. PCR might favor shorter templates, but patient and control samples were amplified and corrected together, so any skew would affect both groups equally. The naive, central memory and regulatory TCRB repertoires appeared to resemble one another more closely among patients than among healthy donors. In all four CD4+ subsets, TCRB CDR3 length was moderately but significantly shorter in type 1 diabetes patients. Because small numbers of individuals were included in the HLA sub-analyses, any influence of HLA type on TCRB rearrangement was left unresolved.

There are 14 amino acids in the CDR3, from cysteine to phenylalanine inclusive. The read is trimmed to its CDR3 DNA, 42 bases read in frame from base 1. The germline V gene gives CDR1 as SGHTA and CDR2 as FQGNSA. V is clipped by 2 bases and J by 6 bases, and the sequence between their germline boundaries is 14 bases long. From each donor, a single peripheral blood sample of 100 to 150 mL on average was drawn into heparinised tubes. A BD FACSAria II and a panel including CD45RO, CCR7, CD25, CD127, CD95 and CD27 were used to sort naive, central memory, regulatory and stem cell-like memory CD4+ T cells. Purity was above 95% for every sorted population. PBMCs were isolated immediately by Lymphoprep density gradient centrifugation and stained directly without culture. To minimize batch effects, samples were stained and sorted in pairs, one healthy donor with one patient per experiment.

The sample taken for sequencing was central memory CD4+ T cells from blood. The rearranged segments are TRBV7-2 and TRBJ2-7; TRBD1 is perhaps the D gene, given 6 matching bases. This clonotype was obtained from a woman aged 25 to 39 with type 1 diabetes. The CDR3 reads CASSLQGRVGEQYF. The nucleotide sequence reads TGTGCCAGCAGCTTACAGGGGAGAGTCGGCGAGCAGTACTTC.